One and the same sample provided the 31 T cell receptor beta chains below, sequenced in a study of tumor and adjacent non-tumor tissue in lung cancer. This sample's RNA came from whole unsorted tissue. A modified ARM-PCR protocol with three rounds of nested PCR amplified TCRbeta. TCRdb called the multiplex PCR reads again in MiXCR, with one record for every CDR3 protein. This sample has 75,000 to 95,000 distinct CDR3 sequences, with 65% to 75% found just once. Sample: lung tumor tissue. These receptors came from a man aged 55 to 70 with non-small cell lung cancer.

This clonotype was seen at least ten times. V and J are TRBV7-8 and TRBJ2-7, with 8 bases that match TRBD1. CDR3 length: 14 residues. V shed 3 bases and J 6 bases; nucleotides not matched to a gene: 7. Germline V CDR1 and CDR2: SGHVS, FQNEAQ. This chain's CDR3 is CASSFQGAASEQYF. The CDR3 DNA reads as TGTGCCAGCAGCTTCCAGGGGGCCGCCTCCGAGCAGTACTTC.

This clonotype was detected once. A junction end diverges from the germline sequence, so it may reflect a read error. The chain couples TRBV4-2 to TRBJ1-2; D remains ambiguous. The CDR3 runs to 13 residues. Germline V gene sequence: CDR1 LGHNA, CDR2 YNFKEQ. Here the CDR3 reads CASSQDQGYSYTF. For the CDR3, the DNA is TGTGCCAGTAGCCAAGATCAAGGCTATAGCTACACCTTC.

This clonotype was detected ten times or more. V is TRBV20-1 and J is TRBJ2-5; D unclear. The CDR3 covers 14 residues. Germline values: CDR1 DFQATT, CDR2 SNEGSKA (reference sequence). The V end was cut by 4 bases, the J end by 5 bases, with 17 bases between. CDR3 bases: TGCAGTGCTATCAATTATGGGATTTCGGAGACCCAGTACTTC. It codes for CSAINYGISETQYF.

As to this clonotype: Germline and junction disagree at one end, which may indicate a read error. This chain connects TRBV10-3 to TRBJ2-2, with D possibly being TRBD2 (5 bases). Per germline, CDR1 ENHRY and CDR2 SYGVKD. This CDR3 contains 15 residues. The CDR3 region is CAISPTSTATGELLF. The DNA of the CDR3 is TGTGCCATCAGTCCCACTAGTACCGCCACCGGGGAGCTGCTTTTT.

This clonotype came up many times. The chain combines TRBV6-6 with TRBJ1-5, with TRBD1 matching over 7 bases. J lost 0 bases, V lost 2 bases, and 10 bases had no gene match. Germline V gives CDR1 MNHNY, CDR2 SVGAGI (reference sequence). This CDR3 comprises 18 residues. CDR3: CASSYLTQTGYSNQPQHF. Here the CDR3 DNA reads TGTGCCAGCAGTTACCTGACTCAGACAGGGTATAGCAATCAGCCCCAGCATTTT.

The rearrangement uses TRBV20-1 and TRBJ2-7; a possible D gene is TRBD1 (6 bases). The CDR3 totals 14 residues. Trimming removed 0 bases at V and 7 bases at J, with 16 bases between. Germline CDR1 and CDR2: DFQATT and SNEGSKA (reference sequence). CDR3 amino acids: CSARDAQGLREQYF. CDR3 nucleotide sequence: TGCAGTGCTAGAGACGCACAGGGTCTCAGAGAGCAGTACTTC.

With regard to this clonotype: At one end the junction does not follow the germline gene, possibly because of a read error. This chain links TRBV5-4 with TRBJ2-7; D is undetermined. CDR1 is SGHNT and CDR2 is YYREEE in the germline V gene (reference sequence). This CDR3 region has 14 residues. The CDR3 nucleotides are TGTGGCAGCAGCCGCGATAGGCACAACTACGAGCAGTACTTC. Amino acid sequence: CGSSRDRHNYEQYF.

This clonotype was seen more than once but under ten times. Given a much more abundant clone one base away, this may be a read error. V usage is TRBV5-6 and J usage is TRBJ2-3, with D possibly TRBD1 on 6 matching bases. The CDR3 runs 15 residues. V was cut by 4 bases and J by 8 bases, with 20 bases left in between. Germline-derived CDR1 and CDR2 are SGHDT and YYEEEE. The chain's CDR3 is CASSPSLQGPGTQYF. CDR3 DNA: TGTGCCAGCAGCCCCTCCTTACAGGGCCCAGGTACGCAGTATTTT. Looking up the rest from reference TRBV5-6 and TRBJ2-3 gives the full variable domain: DAGVTQSPTHLIKTRGQQVTLRCSPKSGHDTVSWYQQALGQGPQFIFQYYEEEERQRGNFPDRFSGHQFPNYSSELNVNALLLGDSALYLCASSPSLQGPGTQYFGPGTRLTVL.

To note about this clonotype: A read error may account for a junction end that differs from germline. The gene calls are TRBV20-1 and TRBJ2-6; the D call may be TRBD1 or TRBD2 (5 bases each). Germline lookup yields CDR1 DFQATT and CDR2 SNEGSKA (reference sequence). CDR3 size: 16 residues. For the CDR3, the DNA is TGCAGTGTTCACGGGGATTCCCGCTCTGGGACCAACGTCCCGACTTTC. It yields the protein CSVHGDSRSGTNVPTF.

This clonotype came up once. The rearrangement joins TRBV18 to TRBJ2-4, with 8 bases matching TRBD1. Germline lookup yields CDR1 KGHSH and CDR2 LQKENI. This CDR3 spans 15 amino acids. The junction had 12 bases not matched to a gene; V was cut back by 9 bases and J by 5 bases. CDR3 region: CARSSRTGSENIQYF. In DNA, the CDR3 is TGTGCCAGGTCATCCCGGACAGGGTCGGAAAACATTCAGTACTTC.

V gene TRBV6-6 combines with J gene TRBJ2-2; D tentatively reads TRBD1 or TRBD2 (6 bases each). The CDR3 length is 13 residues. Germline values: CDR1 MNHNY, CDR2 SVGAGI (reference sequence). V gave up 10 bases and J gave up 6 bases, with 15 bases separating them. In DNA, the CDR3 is TGTGCCAACACCTATGGGGGGCCCGGGGAGCTGTTTTTT. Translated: CANTYGGPGELFF.

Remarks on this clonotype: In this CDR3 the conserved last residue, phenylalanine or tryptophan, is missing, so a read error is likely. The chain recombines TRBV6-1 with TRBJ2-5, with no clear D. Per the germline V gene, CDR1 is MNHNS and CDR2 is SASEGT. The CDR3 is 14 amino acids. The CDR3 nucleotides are TGTGTCAGCGCCGGAACAGCCTACGGGGAGACCCAGTACATC. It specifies CVSAGTAYGETQYI.

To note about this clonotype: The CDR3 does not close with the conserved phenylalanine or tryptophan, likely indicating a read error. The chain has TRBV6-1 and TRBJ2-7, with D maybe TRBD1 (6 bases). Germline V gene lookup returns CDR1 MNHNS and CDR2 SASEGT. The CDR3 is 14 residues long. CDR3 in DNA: TGTGCCAGTAGTGCCACGACAGGACCCTACGAGCAGTACTTA. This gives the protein CASSATTGPYEQYL.

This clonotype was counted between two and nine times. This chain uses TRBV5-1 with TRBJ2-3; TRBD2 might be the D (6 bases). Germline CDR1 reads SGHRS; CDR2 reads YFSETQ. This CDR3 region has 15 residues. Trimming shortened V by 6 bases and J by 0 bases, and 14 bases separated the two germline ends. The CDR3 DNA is TGCGCCAGCAACCGAAGGGACTTAAGCACAGATACGCAGTATTTT. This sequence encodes CASNRRDLSTDTQYF.

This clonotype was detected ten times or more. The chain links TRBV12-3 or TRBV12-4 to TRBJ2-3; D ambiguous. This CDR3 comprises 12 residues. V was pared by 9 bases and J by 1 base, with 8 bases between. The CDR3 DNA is TGTGCCAGTACGAAAGGCACAGATACGCAGTATTTT. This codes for CASTKGTDTQYF.

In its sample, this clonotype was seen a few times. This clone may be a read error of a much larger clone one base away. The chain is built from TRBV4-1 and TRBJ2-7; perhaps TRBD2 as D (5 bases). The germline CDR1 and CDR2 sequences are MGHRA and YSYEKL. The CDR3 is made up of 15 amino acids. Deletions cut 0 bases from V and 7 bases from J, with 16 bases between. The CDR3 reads CASSQEYRISGEQYF. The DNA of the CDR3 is TGCGCCAGCAGCCAAGAATATCGGATATCGGGGGAGCAGTACTTC.

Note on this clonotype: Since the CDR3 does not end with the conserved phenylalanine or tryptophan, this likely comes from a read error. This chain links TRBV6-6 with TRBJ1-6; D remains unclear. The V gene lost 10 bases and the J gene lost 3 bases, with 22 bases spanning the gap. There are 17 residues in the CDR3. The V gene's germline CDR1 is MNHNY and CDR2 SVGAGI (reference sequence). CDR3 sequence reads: CANTYSEEDFYNSPLHC. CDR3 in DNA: TGTGCCAACACCTACAGCGAGGAGGACTTCTATAATTCACCCCTCCACTGT.

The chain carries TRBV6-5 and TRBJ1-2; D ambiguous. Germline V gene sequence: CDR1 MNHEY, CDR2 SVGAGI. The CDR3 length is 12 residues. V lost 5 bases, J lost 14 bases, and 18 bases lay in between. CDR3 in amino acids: CASSMAARVQTF. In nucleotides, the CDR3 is TGTGCCAGCAGTATGGCAGCGAGGGTTCAGACCTTC.

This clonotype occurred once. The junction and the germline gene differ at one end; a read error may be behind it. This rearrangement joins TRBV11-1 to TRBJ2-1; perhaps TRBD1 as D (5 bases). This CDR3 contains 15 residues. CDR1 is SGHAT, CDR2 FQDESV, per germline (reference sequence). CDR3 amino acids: CASSLGLVTDNGQFF. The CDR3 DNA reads TGCGCCAGCAGCCTAGGCCTCGTCACGGACAATGGGCAGTTCTTC.

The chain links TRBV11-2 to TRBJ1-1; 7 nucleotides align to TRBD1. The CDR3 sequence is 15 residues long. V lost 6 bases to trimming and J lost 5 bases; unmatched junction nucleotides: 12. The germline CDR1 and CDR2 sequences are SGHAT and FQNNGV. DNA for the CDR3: TGTGCCAGCAGTCCTTTTTCAGGGGGGGGGACTGAAGCTTTCTTT. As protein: CASSPFSGGGTEAFF. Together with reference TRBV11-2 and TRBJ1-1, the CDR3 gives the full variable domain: EAGVAQSPRYKIIEKRQSVAFWCNPISGHATLYWYQQILGQGPKLLIQFQNNGVVDDSQLPKDRFSAERLKGVDSTLKIQPAKLEDSAVYLCASSPFSGGGTEAFFGQGTRLTVV.

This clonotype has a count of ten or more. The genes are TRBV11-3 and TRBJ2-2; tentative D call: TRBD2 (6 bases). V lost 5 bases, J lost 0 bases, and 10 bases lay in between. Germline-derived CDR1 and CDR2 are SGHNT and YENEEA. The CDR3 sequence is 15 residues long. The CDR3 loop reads CASSPSVANTGELFF. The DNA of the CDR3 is TGTGCCAGCAGCCCTAGCGTAGCGAACACCGGGGAGCTGTTTTTT.

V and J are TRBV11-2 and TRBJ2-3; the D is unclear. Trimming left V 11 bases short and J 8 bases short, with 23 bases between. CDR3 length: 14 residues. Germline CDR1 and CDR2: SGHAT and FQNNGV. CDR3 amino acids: CARTHRTYTATQYF. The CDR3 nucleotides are TGTGCCCGCACCCACCGGACCTATACGGCTACGCAGTATTTT.

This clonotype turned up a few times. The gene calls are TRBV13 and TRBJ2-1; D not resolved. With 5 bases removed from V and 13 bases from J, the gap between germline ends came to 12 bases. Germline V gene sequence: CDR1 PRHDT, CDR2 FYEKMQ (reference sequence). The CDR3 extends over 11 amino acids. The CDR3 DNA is TGTGCCAGCAGCCCATACAATGGACAGTTCTTC. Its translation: CASSPYNGQFF. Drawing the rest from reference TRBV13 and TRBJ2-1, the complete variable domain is AAGVIQSPRHLIKEKRETATLKCYPIPRHDTVYWYQQGPGQDPQFLISFYEKMQSDKGSIPDRFSAQQFSDYHSELNMSSLELGDSALYFCASSPYNGQFFGPGTRLTVL.

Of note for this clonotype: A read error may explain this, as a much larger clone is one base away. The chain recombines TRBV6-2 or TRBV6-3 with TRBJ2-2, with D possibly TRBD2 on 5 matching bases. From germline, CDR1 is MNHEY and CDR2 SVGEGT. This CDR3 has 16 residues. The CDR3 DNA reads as TGTGCCAGCAGTTACCGGCAGCTCCTCGACACCGGGGATCTGTTTTTT. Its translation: CASSYRQLLDTGDLFF.

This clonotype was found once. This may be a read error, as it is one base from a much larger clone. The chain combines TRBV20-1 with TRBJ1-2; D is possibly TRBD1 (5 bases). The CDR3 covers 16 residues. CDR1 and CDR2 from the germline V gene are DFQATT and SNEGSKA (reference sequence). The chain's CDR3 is CCASKDNFAPNYGYTF. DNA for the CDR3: TGCTGTGCTAGTAAGGACAATTTTGCGCCTAACTATGGCTACACCTTC.

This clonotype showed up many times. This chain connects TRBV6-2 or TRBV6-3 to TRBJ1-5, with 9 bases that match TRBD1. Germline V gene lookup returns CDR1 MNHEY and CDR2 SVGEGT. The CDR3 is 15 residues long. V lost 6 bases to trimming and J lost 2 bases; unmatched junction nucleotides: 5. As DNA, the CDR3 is TGTGCCAGCAGAACAGGGGGCGCGGGCAATCAGCCCCAGCATTTT. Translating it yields CASRTGGAGNQPQHF.

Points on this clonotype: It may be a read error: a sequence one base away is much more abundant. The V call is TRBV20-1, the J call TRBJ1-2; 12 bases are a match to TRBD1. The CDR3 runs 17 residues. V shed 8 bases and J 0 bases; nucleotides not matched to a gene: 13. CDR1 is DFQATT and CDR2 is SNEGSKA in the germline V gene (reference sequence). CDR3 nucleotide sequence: TGCAGTACAACCGGGACAGGGGGCGGGTCTGCTAACTATGGCTACACCTTC. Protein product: CSTTGTGGGSANYGYTF.

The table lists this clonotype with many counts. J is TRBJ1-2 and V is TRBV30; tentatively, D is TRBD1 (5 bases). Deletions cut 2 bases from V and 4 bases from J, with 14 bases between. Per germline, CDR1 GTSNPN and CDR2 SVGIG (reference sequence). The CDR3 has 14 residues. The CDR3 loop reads CAWSQGPASYGYTF. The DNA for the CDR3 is TGTGCCTGGAGTCAGGGACCGGCGAGCTATGGCTACACCTTC.

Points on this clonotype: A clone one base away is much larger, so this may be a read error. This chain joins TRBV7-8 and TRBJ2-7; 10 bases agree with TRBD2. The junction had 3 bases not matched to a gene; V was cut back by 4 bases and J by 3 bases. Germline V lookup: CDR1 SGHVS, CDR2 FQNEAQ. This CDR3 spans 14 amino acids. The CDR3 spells CASSCSSGSYEQYF. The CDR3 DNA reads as TGTGCCAGCAGCTGTTCTAGCGGGAGCTACGAGCAGTACTTC.

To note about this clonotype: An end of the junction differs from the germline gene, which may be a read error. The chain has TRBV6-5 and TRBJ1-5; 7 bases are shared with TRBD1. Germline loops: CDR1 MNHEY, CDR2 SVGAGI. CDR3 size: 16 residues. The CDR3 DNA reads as TGTGTCAGCAGTTCCTCCGGGACAGTGATCAATCAGCCCCAGCATTTT. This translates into CVSSSSGTVINQPQHF.

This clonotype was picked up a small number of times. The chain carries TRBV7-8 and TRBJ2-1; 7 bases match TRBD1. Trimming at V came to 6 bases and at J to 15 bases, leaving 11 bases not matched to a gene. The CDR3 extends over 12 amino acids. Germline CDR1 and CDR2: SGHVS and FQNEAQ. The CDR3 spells CASSQTGSYLFF. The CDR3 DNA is TGTGCCAGCAGTCAGACAGGGTCCTATCTGTTCTTC.